One and the same sample provided the 14 T cell receptor beta chains below, sequenced in a study of lung T cells in sarcoidosis with Löfgren's syndrome. TCRdb re-derived calls from the reads in MiXCR, one entry per CDR3 protein. The repertoire holds around 9,300 distinct CDR3 sequences, with under 25% as singletons. Source material: CD4+ T cells from bronchoalveolar lavage fluid. The receptors derive from a human donor with sarcoidosis (Löfgren's syndrome or another form), or a control subject (not recorded which).

This clonotype came up a few times. The V and J genes are TRBV4-2 and TRBJ1-2, with D maybe TRBD1 (5 bases). Germline CDR1 reads LGHNA; CDR2 reads YNFKEQ. There are 16 residues in the CDR3. V dropped 0 bases and J dropped 3 bases, with 14 bases sitting between them. The CDR3 loop is CASSQESAGSHYGYTF. The DNA of the CDR3 is TGTGCCAGCAGCCAAGAATCGGCAGGGTCCCACTATGGCTACACCTTC.

About this clonotype: At one of its ends the junction is not consistent with the germline gene, which may arise from a read error. V is TRBV6-1 and J is TRBJ1-6; D is undetermined. Germline V CDR1 and CDR2: MNHNS, SASEGT. The CDR3 contains 13 residues. The CDR3 sequence is CASRERTNSPLHF. Written as DNA, the CDR3 is TGTGCCAGCAGGGAGCGCACCAATTCACCCCTCCACTTC.

The table lists this clonotype with a few counts. The V gene is TRBV12-3 or TRBV12-4, the J gene TRBJ2-3; 10 bases line up with TRBD1. The CDR3 runs 16 residues. The J segment lost 2 bases and the V segment lost 6 bases, leaving 8 bases of the junction unmatched. The CDR3 DNA is TGTGCCAGCAGCCTGGATAGACAGGGGGCCACAGATACGCAGTATTTT. It codes for CASSLDRQGATDTQYF.

Many counts were recorded for this clonotype. The J gene is TRBJ2-3, the V gene TRBV2, with 8 bases fitting TRBD1. In germline, CDR1 is SNHLY, CDR2 FYNNEI. The CDR3 is 14 amino acids. The DNA of the CDR3 is TGTGCTGATGGGGGACAGGATTTCACAGATACGCAGTATTTT. It is translated as CADGGQDFTDTQYF.

This clonotype was counted a few times. The chain links TRBV7-6 to TRBJ2-5; 10 nucleotides agree with TRBD1. Trimming took 5 bases from V and 5 from J; bases not matched to a gene: 11. The CDR3 loop spans 16 amino acids. Germline CDR1 SGHVS, CDR2 FNYEAQ. This CDR3 reads CASSPRGQGRGETQYF. The CDR3 DNA sequence: TGTGCCAGCAGCCCCCGGGGACAGGGGCGCGGGGAGACCCAGTACTTC.

The V call is TRBV19, the J call TRBJ2-3; D possibly uses TRBD1 or TRBD2 (5 bases each). The germline V gene has CDR1 LNHDA and CDR2 SQIVND (reference sequence). V was cut by 4 bases and J by 0 bases, with 11 bases left in between. CDR3 length equals 15 residues. The CDR3 bases are TGTGCCAGTAGTACGGGGCCCGCTAGCACAGATACGCAGTATTTT. Translating gives CASSTGPASTDTQYF.

In regard to this clonotype: A much larger clonotype is one base distant, so this may be a read error. The rearrangement joins TRBV5-1 to TRBJ1-5; 7 bases line up with TRBD1. The CDR3 has 15 residues. Germline V CDR1 and CDR2: SGHRS, YFSETQ. V lost 4 bases and J lost 8; bases outside the gene matches: 12. The CDR3 DNA follows: TGCGCCAGCAGCCCTACGACAGGGATTGATAAGCCCCAGCATTTT. This gives the protein CASSPTTGIDKPQHF.

This clonotype was counted ten times or more. The CDR3 here is CASSLGAGGGNEQFF. In DNA form, the CDR3 reads TGTGCCAGCAGTTTGGGAGCGGGGGGGGGCAATGAGCAGTTCTTC. This chain uses TRBV12-3 or TRBV12-4 with TRBJ2-1; 10 bases agree with TRBD2. The CDR3 consists of 15 residues. V shed 3 bases and J 6 bases; nucleotides not matched to a gene: 5.

Remarks on this clonotype: A read error may be the cause here, since a much bigger clone is one base away. The chain combines TRBV6-2 or TRBV6-3 with TRBJ1-1; possible D gene TRBD1, 5 bases. CDR1 and CDR2 (germline): MNHEY, SVGEGT. CDR3 length: 16 amino acids. The CDR3 here is CANSSSTTAMNTEAFF. For the CDR3, the DNA is TGTGCCAACAGTTCCTCTACGACAGCTATGAACACTGAAGCTTTCTTT.

The chain employs TRBV5-1 and TRBJ1-1, with D possibly matching TRBD1 (6 bases). CDR3 size: 15 residues. The V gene lost 1 base and the J gene lost 1 base, with 11 bases spanning the gap. CDR1 and CDR2 from the germline V gene are SGHRS and YFSETQ. The CDR3 DNA reads TGCGCCAGCAGCTTGAGCAGGGGAAGGAACACTGAAGCTTTCTTT. Its protein is CASSLSRGRNTEAFF.

With regard to this clonotype: The junction and the germline gene differ at one end; a read error may be behind it. The chain recombines TRBV6-1 with TRBJ2-5; tentative D call: TRBD1 (5 bases). CDR1 and CDR2 from the germline V gene are MNHNS and SASEGT. The CDR3 sequence is 15 residues long. Written as DNA, the CDR3 is TGTGCCAGCATTGAATTTGGGCAGGGCCAAGAGACCCAGTACTTC. Translation: CASIEFGQGQETQYF.

This clonotype has a count of ten or more. V is TRBV20-1 and J is TRBJ2-3; 15 bases agree with TRBD2. There are 16 residues in the CDR3. CDR1 and CDR2 (germline): DFQATT, SNEGSKA (reference sequence). J lost 2 bases, V lost 3 bases, and 3 bases had no gene match. In DNA, the CDR3 is TGCAGTGCTAGCGGACTAGCGGGGGGGTTCACAGATACGCAGTATTTT. It yields the protein CSASGLAGGFTDTQYF.

This clonotype showed up just a few times. The junction departs from the called germline gene at one end, perhaps through a read error. CDR3 amino acids: CAGSATGALDTQYF. The CDR3 DNA reads as TGTGCCGGCAGTGCGACAGGAGCTTTGGATACGCAGTATTTT. The chain has TRBV2 and TRBJ2-3; tentative D call: TRBD1 (6 bases). This CDR3 has 14 amino acids. Germline V CDR1 and CDR2: SNHLY, FYNNEI.

This clonotype showed up just a few times. This rearrangement joins TRBV7-2 to TRBJ2-3; 7 positions match TRBD2. Germline values: CDR1 SGHTA, CDR2 FQGNSA. The ends lost 6 bases at V and 5 bases at J; junction bases unmatched: 11. This CDR3 has 15 amino acids. The CDR3 nucleotides are TGTGCCAGCAGTTCTTTCCCCCGGGGGGTAGATACGCAGTATTTT. Its protein is CASSSFPRGVDTQYF.